The rows below give T cell receptor beta chains drawn from one sample of a study of shared clonotypes between healthy human individuals. Profiling relied on immunoSEQ multiplex PCR, and the TCRdb table lists in-frame clones only, not all of them. The sample has about 600,000 clones, about 98% seen once. Sequencing input: naive CD8+ T cells sorted from blood. The receptors originated from a man aged 25 to 40 in good health. Both conserved end residues are part of each CDR3. D genes are given only for firm matches. Not every row has a clone size; where given, it reads once, few, many or a size class.

j_gene | d_gene | v_gene | abundance | CDR3aa | CDR3nt
TRBJ2-2 | NA | TRBV5-6 | once | CASSLSGELFF | TGTGCCAGCAGCTTGTCCGGGGAGCTGTTTTTT
TRBJ2-5 | NA | TRBV5-4 | NA | CASSSAPGGETQYF | TGTGCCAGCAGCTCAGCCCCCGGTGGGGAGACCCAGTACTTC
TRBJ2-7 | NA | TRBV7-9 | NA | CASSLILEGDYEQYF | TGTGCCAGCAGCTTAATTTTAGAGGGGGACTACGAGCAGTACTTC
TRBJ1-2 | NA | TRBV27 | once | CASSSLDGHLNYGYTF | TGTGCCAGCAGTTCCCTGGACGGACACCTTAACTATGGCTACACCTTC
TRBJ2-7 | TRBD2 | TRBV6-1 | NA | CASSELAGNEQYF | TGTGCCAGCAGCGAACTAGCGGGAAACGAGCAGTACTTC
TRBJ2-5 | NA | TRBV27 | NA | CASSPHLQGTQYF | TGTGCCAGCAGTCCGCACCTCCAGGGGACCCAGTACTTC
TRBJ2-1 | TRBD1 | TRBV5-1 | NA | CASSETGGKEQFF | TGCGCCAGCTCGGAGACAGGGGGTAAGGAGCAGTTCTTC
TRBJ2-5 | NA | TRBV7-9 | NA | CASSLFSQETQYF | TGTGCCAGCAGCTTATTTTCCCAAGAGACCCAGTACTTC
TRBJ1-2 | TRBD1 | TRBV30 | once | CAYQGADYGYTF | TGTGCCTACCAGGGGGCGGACTATGGCTACACCTTC
TRBJ2-1 | NA | TRBV11-2 | NA | CASSLEADEQFF | TGTGCCAGCAGCTTAGAAGCTGATGAGCAGTTCTTC
TRBJ1-5 | NA | TRBV2 | NA | CASSDPPMVPQHF | TGTGCCAGCAGTGACCCCCCTATGGTTCCCCAGCATTTT
TRBJ1-5 | TRBD1 | TRBV27 | few | CASRKTGTGGNQPQHF | TGTGCCAGCAGGAAAACCGGGACAGGGGGCAATCAGCCCCAGCATTTT
TRBJ2-5 | NA | TRBV6-1 | NA | CASSPRSWETQYF | TGTGCCAGCAGCCCCAGGAGTTGGGAGACCCAGTACTTC
TRBJ2-2 | NA | TRBV7-9 | NA | CASTPEGQGNTGELFF | TGTGCCAGCACCCCCGAAGGGCAGGGTAACACCGGGGAGCTGTTTTTT
TRBJ1-5 | NA | TRBV27 | NA | CASSLNNNQPQHF | TGTGCCAGCAGTTTAAATAACAATCAGCCCCAGCATTTT
TRBJ2-7 | TRBD1 | TRBV7-3 | NA | CASSATGGNLREQYF | TGTGCCAGCAGCGCGACAGGGGGGAATTTACGAGAGCAGTACTTC
TRBJ2-7 | TRBD2 | TRBV5-8 | once | CASRTSGSYEQYF | TGTGCCAGCAGGACTAGCGGGAGCTACGAGCAGTACTTC
TRBJ1-1 | TRBD1 | TRBV27 | NA | CASRFRGPTTEAFF | TGTGCCAGCAGATTCAGGGGGCCGACCACTGAAGCTTTCTTT
TRBJ2-5 | TRBD1 | TRBV5-1 | NA | CASSLAGTGEFGETQYF | TGCGCCAGCAGCTTGGCTGGGACAGGGGAATTTGGAGAGACCCAGTACTTC
TRBJ1-1 | TRBD1 | TRBV19 | NA | CASSLNLGTGTEAFF | TGTGCCAGTAGTCTGAATCTCGGGACAGGCACTGAAGCTTTCTTT
TRBJ1-2 | NA | TRBV28 | NA | CASSFAGTNYGYTF | TGTGCCAGCAGTTTCGCAGGGACGAACTATGGCTACACCTTC
TRBJ2-7 | TRBD2 | TRBV28 | NA | CASSQKTSGRDEQYF | TGTGCCAGCAGTCAGAAAACTAGCGGGAGGGACGAGCAGTACTTC
TRBJ1-2 | TRBD1 | TRBV6-6 | NA | CASRTKDLTGGYGYTF | TGTGCCAGCAGAACTAAGGACTTAACAGGGGGCTATGGCTACACCTTC
TRBJ1-2 | NA | TRBV6-1 | NA | CASSETGNYGYTF | TGTGCCAGCAGCGAAACAGGGAACTATGGCTACACCTTC